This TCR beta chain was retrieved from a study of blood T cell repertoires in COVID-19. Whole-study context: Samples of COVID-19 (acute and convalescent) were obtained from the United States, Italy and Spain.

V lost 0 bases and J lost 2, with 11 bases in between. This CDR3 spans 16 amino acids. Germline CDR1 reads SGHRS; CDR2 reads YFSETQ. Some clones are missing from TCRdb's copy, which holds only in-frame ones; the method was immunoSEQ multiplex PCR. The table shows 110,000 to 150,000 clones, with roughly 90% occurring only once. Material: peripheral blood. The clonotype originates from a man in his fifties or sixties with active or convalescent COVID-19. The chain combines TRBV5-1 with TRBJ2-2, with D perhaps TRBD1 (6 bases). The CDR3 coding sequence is TGCGCCAGCAGCTTGGCCGGACAGCGAAACACCGGGGAGCTGTTTTTT. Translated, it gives CASSLAGQRNTGELFF.